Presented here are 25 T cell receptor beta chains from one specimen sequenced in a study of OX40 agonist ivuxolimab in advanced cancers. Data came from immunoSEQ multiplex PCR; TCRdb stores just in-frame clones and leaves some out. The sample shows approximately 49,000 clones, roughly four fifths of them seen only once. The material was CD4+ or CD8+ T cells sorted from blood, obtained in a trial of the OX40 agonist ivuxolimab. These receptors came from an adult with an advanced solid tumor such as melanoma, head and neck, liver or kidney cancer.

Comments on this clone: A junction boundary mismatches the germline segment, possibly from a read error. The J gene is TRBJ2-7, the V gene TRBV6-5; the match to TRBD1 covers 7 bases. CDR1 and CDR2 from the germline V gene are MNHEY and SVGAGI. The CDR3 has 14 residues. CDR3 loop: CASSTRDRGGLSTF. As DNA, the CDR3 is TGTGCCAGCAGTACCCGGGACAGAGGGGGTCTATCCACCTTC.

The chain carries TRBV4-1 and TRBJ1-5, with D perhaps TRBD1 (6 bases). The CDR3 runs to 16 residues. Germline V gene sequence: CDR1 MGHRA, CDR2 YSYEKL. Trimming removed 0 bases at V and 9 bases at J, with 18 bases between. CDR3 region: CASSQEGRAGGGPQHF. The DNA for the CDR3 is TGCGCCAGCAGCCAAGAAGGTCGGGCAGGAGGGGGGCCCCAGCATTTT.

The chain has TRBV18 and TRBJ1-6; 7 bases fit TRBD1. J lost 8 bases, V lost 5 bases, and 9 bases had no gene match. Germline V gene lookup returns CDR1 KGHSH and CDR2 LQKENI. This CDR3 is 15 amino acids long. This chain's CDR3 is CASSGQDTGDSPLHF. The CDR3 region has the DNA TGTGCCAGCTCAGGACAGGACACCGGGGATTCACCCCTCCACTTT.

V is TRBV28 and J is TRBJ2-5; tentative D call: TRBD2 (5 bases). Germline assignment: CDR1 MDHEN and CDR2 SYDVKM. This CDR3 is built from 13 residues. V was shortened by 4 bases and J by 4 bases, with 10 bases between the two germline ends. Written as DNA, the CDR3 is TGTGCCAGCAGTTCCGGACTTAGAGAGACCCAGTACTTC. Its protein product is CASSSGLRETQYF.

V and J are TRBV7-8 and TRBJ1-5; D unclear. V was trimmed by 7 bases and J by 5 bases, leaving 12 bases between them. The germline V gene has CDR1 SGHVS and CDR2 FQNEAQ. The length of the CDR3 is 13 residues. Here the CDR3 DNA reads TGTGCCAGCACCGCCCGGGTCGATCAGCCCCAGCATTTT. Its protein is CASTARVDQPQHF.

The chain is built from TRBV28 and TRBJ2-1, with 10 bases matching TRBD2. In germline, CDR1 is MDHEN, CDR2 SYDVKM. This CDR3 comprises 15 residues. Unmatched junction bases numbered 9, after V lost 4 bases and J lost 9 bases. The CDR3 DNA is TGTGCCAGCAGTTCACCTAGCGGGAGAGCCTTTGAGCAGTTCTTC. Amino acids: CASSSPSGRAFEQFF.

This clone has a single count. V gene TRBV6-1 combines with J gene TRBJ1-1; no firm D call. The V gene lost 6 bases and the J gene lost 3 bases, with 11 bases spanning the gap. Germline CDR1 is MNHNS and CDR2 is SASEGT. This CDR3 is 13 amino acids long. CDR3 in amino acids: CASRTTSDTEAFF. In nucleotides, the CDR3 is TGTGCCAGCAGAACAACCTCGGACACTGAAGCTTTCTTT.

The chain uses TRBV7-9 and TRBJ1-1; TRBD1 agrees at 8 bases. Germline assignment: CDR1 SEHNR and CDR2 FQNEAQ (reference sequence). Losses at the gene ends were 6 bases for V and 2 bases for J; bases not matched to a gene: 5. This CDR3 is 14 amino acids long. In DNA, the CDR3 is TGTGCCAGCAGGCTACAGGGGGGAAACACTGAAGCTTTCTTT. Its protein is CASRLQGGNTEAFF. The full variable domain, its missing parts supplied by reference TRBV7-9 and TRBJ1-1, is DTGVSQNPRHKITKRGQNVTFRCDPISEHNRLYWYRQTLGQGPEFLTYFQNEAQLEKSRLLSDRFSAERPKGSFSTLEIQRTEQGDSAMYLCASRLQGGNTEAFFGQGTRLTVV.

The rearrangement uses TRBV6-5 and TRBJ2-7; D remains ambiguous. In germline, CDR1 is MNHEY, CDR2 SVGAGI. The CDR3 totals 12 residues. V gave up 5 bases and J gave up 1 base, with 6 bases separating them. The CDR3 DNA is TGTGCCAGCAGTACCCTTTCCTACGAGCAGTACTTC. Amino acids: CASSTLSYEQYF.

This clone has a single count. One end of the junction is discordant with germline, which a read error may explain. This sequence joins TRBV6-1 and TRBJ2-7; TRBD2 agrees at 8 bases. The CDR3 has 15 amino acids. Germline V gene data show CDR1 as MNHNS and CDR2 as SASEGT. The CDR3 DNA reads TGTGCCAGCTGTGAAAGTAGCGGGATGGTCTACGAGCAGTACTTC. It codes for CASCESSGMVYEQYF.

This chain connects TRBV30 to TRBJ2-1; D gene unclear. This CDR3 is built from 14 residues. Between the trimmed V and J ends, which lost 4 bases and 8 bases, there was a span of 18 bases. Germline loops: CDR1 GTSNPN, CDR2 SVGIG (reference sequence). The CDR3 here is CAWNGPKGRDEQFF. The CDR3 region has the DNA TGTGCCTGGAACGGGCCAAAGGGCCGGGATGAGCAGTTCTTC.

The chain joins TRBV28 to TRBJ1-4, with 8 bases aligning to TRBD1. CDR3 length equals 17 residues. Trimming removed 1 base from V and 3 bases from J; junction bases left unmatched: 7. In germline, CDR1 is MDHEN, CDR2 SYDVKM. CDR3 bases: TGTGCCAGCAGTTTATTAATTTGGACAGGGTCTAATGAAAAACTGTTTTTT. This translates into CASSLLIWTGSNEKLFF.

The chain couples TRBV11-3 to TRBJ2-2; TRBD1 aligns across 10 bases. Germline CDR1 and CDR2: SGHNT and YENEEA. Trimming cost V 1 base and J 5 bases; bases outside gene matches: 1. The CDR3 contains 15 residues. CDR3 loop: CASSLGDRGTGELFF. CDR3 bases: TGTGCCAGCAGCTTAGGGGACAGGGGTACCGGGGAGCTGTTTTTT.

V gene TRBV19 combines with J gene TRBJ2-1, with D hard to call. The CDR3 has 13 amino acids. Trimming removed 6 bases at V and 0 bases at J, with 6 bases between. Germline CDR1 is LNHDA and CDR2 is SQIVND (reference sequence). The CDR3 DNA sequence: TGTGCCAGTAGCGGAAGCTCCTACAATGAGCAGTTCTTC. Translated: CASSGSSYNEQFF.

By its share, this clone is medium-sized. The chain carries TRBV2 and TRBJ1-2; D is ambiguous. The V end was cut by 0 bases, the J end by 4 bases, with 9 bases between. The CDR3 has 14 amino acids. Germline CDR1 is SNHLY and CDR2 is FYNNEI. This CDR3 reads CASSEASGPYGYTF. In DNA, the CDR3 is TGTGCCAGCAGTGAAGCATCAGGCCCCTATGGCTACACCTTC.

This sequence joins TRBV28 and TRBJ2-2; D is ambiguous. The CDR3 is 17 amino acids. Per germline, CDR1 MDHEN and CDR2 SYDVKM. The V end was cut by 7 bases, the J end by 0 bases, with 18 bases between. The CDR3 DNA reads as TGTGCCAGCACCCCTCCGGGTCTTACCCCGAACACCGGGGAGCTGTTTTTT. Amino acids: CASTPPGLTPNTGELFF.

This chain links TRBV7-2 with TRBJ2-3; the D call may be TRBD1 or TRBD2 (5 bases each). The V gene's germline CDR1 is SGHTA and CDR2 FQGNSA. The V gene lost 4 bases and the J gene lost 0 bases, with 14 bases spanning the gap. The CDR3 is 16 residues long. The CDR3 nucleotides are TGTGCCAGCAGCTCGCGGACGGGACGGAGCACAGATACGCAGTATTTT. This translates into CASSSRTGRSTDTQYF.

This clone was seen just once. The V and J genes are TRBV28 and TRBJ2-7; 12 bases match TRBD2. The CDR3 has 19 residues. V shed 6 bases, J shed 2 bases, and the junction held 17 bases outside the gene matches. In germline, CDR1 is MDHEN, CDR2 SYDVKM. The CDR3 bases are TGTGCCAGCAGCGAACGGGGGGACGGGCTAGCGGGAGGGCCCTACGAGCAGTACTTC. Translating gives CASSERGDGLAGGPYEQYF.

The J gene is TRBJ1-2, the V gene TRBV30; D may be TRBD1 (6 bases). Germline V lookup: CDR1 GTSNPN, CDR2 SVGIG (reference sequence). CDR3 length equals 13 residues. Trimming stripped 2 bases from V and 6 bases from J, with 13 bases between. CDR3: CAWSRGWGDGYTF. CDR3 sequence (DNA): TGTGCCTGGAGTAGGGGGTGGGGAGATGGCTACACCTTC.

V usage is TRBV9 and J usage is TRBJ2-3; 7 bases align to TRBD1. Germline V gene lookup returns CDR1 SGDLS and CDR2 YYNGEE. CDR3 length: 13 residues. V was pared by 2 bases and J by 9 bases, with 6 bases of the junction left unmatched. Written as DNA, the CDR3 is TGTGCCAGCAGCGTCGGACAGGAAGGGACGCAGTATTTT. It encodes CASSVGQEGTQYF.

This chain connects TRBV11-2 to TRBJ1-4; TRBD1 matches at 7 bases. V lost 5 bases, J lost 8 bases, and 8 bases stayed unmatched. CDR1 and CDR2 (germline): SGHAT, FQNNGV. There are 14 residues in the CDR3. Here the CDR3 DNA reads TGTGCCAGCAGCCTCGACAGGGTAGGGGAAAAACTGTTTTTT. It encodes CASSLDRVGEKLFF.

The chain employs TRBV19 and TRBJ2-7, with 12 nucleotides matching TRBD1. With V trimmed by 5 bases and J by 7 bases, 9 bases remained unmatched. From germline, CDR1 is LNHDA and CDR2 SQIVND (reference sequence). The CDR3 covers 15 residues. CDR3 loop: CASSRGDRGREEQYF. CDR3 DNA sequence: TGTGCCAGTAGTCGAGGGGACAGGGGGCGCGAGGAGCAGTACTTC.

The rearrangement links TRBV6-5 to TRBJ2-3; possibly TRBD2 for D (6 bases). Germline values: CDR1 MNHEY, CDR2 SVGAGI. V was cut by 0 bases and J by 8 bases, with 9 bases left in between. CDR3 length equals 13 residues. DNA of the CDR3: TGTGCCAGCAGTTACTCGAAGGAGGGTACGCAGTATTTT. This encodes CASSYSKEGTQYF.

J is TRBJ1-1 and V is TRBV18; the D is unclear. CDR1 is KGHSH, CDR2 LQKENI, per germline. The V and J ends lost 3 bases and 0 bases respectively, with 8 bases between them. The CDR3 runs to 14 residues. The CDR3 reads CASSPAQMNTEAFF. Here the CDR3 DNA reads TGTGCCAGCTCACCTGCCCAGATGAACACTGAAGCTTTCTTT.

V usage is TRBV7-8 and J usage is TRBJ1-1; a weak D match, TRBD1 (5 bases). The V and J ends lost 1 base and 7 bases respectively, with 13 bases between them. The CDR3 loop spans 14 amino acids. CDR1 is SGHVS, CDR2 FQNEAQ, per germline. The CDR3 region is CASSLGAGGGEAFF. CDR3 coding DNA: TGTGCCAGCAGCTTAGGGGCGGGGGGTGGTGAAGCTTTCTTT.